This TCR beta chain originates from a study of T cell responses to AZD1222 COVID-19 vaccine. Some clones are missing from TCRdb's copy, which holds only in-frame ones; the method was immunoSEQ multiplex PCR. The table includes fewer than 150,000 clones, 90% detected once. A note on this clone: Other nucleotide sequences from this sample produce the same CDR3.

This CDR3 has 12 residues. Germline values: CDR1 GTSNPN, CDR2 SVGIG (reference sequence). Trimming stripped 0 bases from V and 2 bases from J, with 5 bases between. The sequenced sample was peripheral blood, obtained on day 0 of AZD1222 vaccination. This chain joins TRBV30 and TRBJ2-7; no definite D call. The receptor was isolated from an adult in good health. Written as DNA, the CDR3 is TGTGCCTGGAGTGTTTTGCCCTACGAGCAGTACTTC. Its protein is CAWSVLPYEQYF. The full variable domain, in which reference TRBV30 and TRBJ2-7 provide the parts outside the CDR3, is SQTIHQWPATLVQPVGSPLSLECTVEGTSNPNLYWYRQAAGRGLQLLFYSVGIGQISSEVPQNLSASRPQDRQFILSSKKLLLSDSGFYLCAWSVLPYEQYFGPGTRLTVT.